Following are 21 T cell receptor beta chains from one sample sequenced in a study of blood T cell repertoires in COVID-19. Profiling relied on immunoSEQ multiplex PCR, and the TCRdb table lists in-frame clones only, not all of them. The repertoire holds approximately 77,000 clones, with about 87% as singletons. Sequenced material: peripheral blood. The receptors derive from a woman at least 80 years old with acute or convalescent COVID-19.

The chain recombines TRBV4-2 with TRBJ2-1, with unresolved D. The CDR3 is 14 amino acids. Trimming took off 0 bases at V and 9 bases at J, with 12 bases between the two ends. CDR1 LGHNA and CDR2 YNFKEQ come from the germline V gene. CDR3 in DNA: TGTGCCAGCAGCCAAGACCCTCGTTCCAGTGAGCAGTTCTTC. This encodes CASSQDPRSSEQFF.

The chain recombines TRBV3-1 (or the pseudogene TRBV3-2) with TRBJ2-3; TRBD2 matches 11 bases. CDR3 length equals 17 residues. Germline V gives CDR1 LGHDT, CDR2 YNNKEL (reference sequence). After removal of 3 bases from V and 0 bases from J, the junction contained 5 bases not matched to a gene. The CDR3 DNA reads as TGTGCCAGCAGCCAGAAAAGGACTAGCGGGAGCACAGATACGCAGTATTTT. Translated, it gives CASSQKRTSGSTDTQYF.

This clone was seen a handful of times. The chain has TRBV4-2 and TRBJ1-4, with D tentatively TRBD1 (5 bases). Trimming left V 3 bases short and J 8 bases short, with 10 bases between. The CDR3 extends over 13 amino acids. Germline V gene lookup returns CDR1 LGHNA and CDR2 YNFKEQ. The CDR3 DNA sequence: TGTGCCAGCAGCCATTCCCGGGGGGAAAAACTGTTTTTT. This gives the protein CASSHSRGEKLFF.

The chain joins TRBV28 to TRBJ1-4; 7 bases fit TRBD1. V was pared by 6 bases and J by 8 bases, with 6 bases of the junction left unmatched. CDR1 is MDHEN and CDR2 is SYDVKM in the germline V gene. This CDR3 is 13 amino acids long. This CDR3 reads CASRPGGGEKLFF. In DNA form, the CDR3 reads TGTGCCAGCAGACCAGGGGGTGGCGAAAAACTGTTTTTT.

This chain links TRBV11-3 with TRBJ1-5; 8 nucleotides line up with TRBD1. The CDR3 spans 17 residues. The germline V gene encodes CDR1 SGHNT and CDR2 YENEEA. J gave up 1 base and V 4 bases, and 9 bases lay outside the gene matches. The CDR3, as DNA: TGTGCCAGCAGCTGGGACCGGACAGGGTCGAGCAATCAGCCCCAGCATTTT. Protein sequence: CASSWDRTGSSNQPQHF.

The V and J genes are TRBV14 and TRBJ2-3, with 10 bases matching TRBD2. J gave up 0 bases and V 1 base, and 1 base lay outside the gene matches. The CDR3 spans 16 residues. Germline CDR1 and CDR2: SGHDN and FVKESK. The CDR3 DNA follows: TGTGCCAGCAGCCAAGTGGGACTAGCGAGCACAGATACGCAGTATTTT. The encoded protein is CASSQVGLASTDTQYF.

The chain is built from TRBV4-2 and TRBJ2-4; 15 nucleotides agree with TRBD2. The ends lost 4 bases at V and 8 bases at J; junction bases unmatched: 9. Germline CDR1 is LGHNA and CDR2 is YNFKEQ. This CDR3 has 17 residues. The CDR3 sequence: CASSPWTSGGAGDIQYF. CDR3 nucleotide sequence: TGTGCCAGCAGCCCTTGGACTAGCGGGGGGGCCGGGGACATTCAGTACTTC.

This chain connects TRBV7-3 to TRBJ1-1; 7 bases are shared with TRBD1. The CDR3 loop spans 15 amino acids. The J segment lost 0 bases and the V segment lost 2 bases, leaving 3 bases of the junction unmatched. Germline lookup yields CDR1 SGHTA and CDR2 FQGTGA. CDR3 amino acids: CASSLQGGMNTEAFF. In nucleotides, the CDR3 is TGTGCCAGCAGCTTACAGGGGGGCATGAACACTGAAGCTTTCTTT. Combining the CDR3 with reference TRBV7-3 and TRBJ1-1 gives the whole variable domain GAGVSQTPSNKVTEKGKYVELRCDPISGHTALYWYRQSLGQGPEFLIYFQGTGAADDSGLPNDRFFAVRPEGSVSTLKIQRTERGDSAVYLCASSLQGGMNTEAFFGQGTRLTVV.

In DNA form, the CDR3 reads TGCAGCGTTGACAGGGGCTATGGCTACACCTTC. Protein sequence: CSVDRGYGYTF. The rearrangement uses TRBV29-1 and TRBJ1-2; possible D gene TRBD1, 6 bases. The germline gives CDR1 SQVTM, CDR2 ANQGSEA. This CDR3 contains 11 residues. Trimming took 3 bases from V and 4 from J, leaving 6 bases between them.

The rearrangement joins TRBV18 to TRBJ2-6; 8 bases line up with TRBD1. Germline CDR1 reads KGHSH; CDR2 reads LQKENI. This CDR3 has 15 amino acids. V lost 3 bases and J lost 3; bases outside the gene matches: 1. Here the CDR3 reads CASSPGTGGANVLTF. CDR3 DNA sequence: TGTGCCAGCTCACCTGGGACAGGTGGGGCCAACGTCCTGACTTTC. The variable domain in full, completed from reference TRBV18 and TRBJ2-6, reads NAGVMQNPRHLVRRRGQEARLRCSPMKGHSHVYWYRQLPEEGLKFMVYLQKENIIDESGMPKERFSAEFPKEGPSILRIQQVVRGDSAAYFCASSPGTGGANVLTFGAGSRLTVL.

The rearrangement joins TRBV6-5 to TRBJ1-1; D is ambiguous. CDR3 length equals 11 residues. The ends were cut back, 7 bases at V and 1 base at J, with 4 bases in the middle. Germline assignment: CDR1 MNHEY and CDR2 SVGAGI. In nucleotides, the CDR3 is TGTGCCAGCATCAGGAACACTGAAGCTTTCTTT. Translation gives CASIRNTEAFF.

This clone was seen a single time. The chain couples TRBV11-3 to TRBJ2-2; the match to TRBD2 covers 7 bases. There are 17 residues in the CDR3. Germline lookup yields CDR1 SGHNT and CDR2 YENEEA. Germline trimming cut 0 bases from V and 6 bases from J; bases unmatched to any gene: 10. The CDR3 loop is CASSLDGAGEQPGELFF. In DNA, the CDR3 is TGTGCCAGCAGCTTAGATGGGGCGGGAGAGCAACCCGGGGAGCTGTTTTTT.

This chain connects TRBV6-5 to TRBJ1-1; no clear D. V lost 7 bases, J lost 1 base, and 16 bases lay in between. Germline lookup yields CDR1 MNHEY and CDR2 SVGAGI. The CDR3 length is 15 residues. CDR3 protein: CASTPTPPQNTEAFF. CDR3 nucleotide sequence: TGTGCCAGCACCCCTACCCCCCCGCAGAACACTGAAGCTTTCTTT.

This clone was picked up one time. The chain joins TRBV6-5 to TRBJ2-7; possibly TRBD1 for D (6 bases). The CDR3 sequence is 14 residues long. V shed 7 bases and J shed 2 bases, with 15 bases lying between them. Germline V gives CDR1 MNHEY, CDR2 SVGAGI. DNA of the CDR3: TGTGCCAGCAAACGGGGTGAGGGGGCCTACGAGCAGTACTTC. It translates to CASKRGEGAYEQYF.

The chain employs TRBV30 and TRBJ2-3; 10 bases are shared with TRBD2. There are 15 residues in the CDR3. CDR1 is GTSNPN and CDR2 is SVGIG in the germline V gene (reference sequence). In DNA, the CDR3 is TGTGCTGCCACCCCTAGCGGGGGCCCCACAGATACGCAGTATTTT. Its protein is CAATPSGGPTDTQYF.

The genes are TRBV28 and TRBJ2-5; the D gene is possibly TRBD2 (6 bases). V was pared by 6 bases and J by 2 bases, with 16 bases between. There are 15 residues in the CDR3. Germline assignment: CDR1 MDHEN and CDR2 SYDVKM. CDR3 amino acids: CASSYPGTLQETQYF. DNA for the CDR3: TGTGCCAGCAGCTACCCCGGGACTCTTCAAGAGACCCAGTACTTC.

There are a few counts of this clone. The CDR3 loop reads CATSREERSASYEQYF. The CDR3 DNA is TGTGCCACCAGCAGAGAGGAGAGATCAGCTTCCTACGAGCAGTACTTC. The chain joins TRBV15 to TRBJ2-7; D is uncertain. V was cut by 0 bases and J by 1 base, with 13 bases left in between. In germline, CDR1 is LNHNV, CDR2 YYDKDF (reference sequence). CDR3 length equals 16 residues.

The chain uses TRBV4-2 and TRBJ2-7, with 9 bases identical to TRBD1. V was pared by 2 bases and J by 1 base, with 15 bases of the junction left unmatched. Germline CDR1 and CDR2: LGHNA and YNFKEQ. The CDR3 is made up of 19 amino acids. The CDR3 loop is CASSQLNLPGQGNSYEQYF. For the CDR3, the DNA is TGTGCCAGCAGCCAACTCAATCTTCCGGGACAGGGAAATTCCTACGAGCAGTACTTC.

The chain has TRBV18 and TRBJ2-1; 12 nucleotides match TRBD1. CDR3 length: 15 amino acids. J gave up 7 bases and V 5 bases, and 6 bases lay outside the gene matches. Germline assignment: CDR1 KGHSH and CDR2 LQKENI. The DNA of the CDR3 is TGTGCCAGCTCAGTCGGGACAGGGGGCTTGAATGAGCAGTTCTTC. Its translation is CASSVGTGGLNEQFF.

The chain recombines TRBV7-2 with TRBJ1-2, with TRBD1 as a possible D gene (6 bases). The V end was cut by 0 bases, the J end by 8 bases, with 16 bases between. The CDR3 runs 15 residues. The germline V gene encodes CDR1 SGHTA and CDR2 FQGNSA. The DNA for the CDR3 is TGTGCCAGCAGCTTAGCGCGTGGGGGGGCAAGCGGCTACACCTTC. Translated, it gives CASSLARGGASGYTF.

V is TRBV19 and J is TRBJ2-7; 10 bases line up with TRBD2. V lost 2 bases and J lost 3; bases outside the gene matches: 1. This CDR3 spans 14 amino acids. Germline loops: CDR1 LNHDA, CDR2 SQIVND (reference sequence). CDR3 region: CASSIQRGGYEQYF. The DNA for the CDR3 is TGTGCCAGTAGTATACAGCGGGGGGGCTACGAGCAGTACTTC. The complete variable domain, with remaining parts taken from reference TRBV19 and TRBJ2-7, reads DGGITQSPKYLFRKEGQNVTLSCEQNLNHDAMYWYRQDPGQGLRLIYYSQIVNDFQKGDIAEGYSVSREKKESFPLTVTSAQKNPTAFYLCASSIQRGGYEQYFGPGTRLTVT.